What follows is one T cell receptor beta chain and its context. Many counts were recorded for this clonotype. This clone's antigen is unknown. The record has no base qualities; no much larger clone is one base away. Sequencing used an Illumina NovaSeq 6000. TCR cDNA was made using 5'RACE template switching, a step that added a universal primer site and unique molecular identifiers. cDNA synthesis was primed from both the TCR alpha and TCR beta constant segments. Two PCR steps were used to amplify libraries, with sample barcodes and sequencing adapters being added in the second step. Sequencing of libraries was done on Illumina HiSeq 2500 (2x100 bp) or NovaSeq (2x150 bp). On the study's bioinformatics: MIGEC was used to demultiplex reads and collapse the reads into UMI consensus sequences, and MiXCR was used for V(D)J alignment. Vaccine-responding clonotypes were defined with edgeR using replicate PBMC samples, requiring FDR below 0.01 and a log2 fold change above 5 up to day 15. Each bulk clonotype received a CD4 or CD8 identity based on whether the sequenced CD4 or CD8 repertoire contained that clonotype at higher abundance. TCRdb trimmed the raw reads at Q25, called clones with MiXCR and kept productive beta chains. Rows merge per CDR3 protein into single entries with the most common DNA and genes. These V and J calls originate from TCRdb's pipeline instead of the authors' own analysis. Across this sample there are 150,000 to 200,000 distinct CDR3 sequences, with approximately 10% seen only once. The ten largest clones add up to about a third of the sample.

The sample's treatment or condition, from its label and the paper: live attenuated yellow fever vaccine strain. PBMCs were isolated from peripheral blood using a standard Ficoll-Paque protocol. Dynabeads CD4 and CD8 positive selection kits were used to isolate the CD4 and CD8 T-cell fractions. TriZol was used to extract RNA from bulk PBMCs, from CD4 and CD8 fractions, and from dextramer-positive and dextramer-negative fractions. These data come from a study of T cells after yellow fever vaccination (dated by TCRdb to the late 2010s). With regard to the full study: Libraries from fractions with low cell numbers were prepared with the SMART-Seq v4 Ultra Low Input RNA kit. To follow T-cell clones before and after both primary and booster YFV17D yellow fever vaccination, bulk TCR alpha and beta repertoires underwent longitudinal sequencing. Two healthy male donors, one aged 18 to 30 and one aged 30 to 40 years, were included in the cohort. Bulk PBMC replicates and cell subsets were isolated from blood drawn at multiple timepoints before and after both primary and secondary immunization. The study at large found these results: Most clones expanded after primary vaccination (roughly 96% of CD4 and roughly 90% of CD8) were re-detected after the booster, suggesting that broad memory maintenance occurred. The study included only two donors, which limits how far the findings can be generalized. Computational filtering was required because FACS-sorted repertoires could contain abundant contaminating clonotypes from the bulk population. The secondary T-cell response was weaker than the primary response but faster, peaking on day 5 instead of day 15. A small fraction of clonotypes showed up in both the CD4 and CD8 compartments, probably as a result of convergent recombination.

The trim is 5 bases for V and 3 bases for J, with a gap of 10 bases between the germline ends. CDR1 SEHNR and CDR2 FQNEAQ were looked up in the germline V gene (reference sequence). The CDR3, from cysteine to phenylalanine, totals 14 residues. CDR3 DNA only is kept here, 42 bases in frame from base 1. Sequencing was performed on CD8+ T cells sorted from PBMCs, taken 45 days after the yellow fever booster vaccination. The chain joins TRBV7-9 to TRBJ2-2; a weak D assignment points to TRBD2 (5 bases agree). This TCR was sampled from a man younger than 35 who received the YFV17D yellow fever vaccine. The nucleotides are TGTGCCAGCAGCGCGGGTGTTTACACCGGGGAGCTGTTTTTT. The resulting protein is CASSAGVYTGELFF.